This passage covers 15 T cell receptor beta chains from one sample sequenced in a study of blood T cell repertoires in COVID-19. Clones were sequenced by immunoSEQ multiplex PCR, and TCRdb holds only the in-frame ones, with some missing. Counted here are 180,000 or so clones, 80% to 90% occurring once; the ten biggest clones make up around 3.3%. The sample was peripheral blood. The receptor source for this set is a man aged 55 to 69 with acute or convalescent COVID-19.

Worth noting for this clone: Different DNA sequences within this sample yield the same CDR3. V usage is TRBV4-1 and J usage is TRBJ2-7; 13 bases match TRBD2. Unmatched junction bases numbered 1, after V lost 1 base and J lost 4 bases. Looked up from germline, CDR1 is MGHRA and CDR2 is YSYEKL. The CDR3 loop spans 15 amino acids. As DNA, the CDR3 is TGCGCCAGCAGCCAAGCGACTAGCGGGAGGTACGAGCAGTACTTC. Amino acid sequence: CASSQATSGRYEQYF.

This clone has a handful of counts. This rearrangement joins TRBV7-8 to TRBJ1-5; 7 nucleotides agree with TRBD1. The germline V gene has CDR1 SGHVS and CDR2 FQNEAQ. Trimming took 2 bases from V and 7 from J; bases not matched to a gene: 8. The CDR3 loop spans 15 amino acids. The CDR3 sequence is CASSLIIGGGQPQHF. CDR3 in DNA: TGTGCCAGCAGCTTAATTATAGGGGGCGGACAGCCCCAGCATTTT.

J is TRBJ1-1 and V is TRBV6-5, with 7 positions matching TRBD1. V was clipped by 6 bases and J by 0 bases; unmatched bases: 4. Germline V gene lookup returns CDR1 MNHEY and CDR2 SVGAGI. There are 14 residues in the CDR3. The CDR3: CASRKGQLNTEAFF. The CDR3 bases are TGTGCCAGCAGAAAGGGACAGCTGAACACTGAAGCTTTCTTT.

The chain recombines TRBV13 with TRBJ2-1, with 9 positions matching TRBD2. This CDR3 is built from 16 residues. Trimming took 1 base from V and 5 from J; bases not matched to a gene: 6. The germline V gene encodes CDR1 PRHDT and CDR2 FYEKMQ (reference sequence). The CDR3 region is CASSLEGLAIDNEQFF. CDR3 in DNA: TGTGCCAGCAGCTTAGAAGGACTAGCGATCGACAATGAGCAGTTCTTC.

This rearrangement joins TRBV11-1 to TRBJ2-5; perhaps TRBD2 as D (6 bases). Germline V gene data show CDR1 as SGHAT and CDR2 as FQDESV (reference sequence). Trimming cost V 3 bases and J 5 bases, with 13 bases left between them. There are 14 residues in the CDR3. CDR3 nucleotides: TGTGCCAGCAGCTTTAGGACCGGAGGGGAGACCCAGTACTTC. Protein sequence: CASSFRTGGETQYF.

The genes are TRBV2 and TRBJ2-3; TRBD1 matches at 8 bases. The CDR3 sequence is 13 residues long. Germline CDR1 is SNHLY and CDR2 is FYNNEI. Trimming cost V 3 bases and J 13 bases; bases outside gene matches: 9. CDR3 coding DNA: TGTGCCAGCAGTGACTTTGAGCAGGGGGCGAAGTATTTT. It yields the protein CASSDFEQGAKYF.

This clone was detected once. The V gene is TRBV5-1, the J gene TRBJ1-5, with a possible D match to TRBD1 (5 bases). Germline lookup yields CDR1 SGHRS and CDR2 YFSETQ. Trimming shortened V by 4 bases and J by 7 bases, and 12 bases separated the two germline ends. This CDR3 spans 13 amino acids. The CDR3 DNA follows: TGCGCCAGCAGCACCACCGGGGGGCAGCCCCAGCATTTT. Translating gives CASSTTGGQPQHF. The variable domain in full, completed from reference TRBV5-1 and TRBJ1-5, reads KAGVTQTPRYLIKTRGQQVTLSCSPISGHRSVSWYQQTPGQGLQFLFEYFSETQRNKGNFPGRFSGRQFSNSRSEMNVSTLELGDSALYLCASSTTGGQPQHFGDGTRLSIL.

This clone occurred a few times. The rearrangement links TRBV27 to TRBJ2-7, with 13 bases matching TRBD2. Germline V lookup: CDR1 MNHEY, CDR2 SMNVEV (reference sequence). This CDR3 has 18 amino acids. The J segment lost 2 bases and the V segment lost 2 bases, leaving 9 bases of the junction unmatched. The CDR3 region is CASSLKRPGLAGTYEQYF. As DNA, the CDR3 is TGTGCCAGCAGTTTAAAGAGGCCGGGACTAGCGGGAACCTACGAGCAGTACTTC.

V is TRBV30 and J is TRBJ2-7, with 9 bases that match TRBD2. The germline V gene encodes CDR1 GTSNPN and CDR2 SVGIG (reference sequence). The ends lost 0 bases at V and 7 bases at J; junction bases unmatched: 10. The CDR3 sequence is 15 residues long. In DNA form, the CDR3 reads TGTGCCTGGAGTGTACGTACTAGCGGGCCAGGTGAGCAGTACTTC. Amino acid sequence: CAWSVRTSGPGEQYF.

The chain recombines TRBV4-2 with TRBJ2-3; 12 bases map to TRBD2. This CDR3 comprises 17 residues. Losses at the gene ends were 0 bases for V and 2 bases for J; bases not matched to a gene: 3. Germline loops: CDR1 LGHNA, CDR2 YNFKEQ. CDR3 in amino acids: CASSQDGLAGYTDTQYF. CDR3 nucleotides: TGTGCCAGCAGCCAAGATGGACTAGCGGGATACACAGATACGCAGTATTTT.

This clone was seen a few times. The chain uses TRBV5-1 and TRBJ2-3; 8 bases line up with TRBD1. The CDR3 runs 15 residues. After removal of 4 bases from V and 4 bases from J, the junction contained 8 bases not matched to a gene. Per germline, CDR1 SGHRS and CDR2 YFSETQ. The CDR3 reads CASSPDREEADTQYF. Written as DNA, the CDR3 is TGCGCCAGCAGCCCGGACAGGGAGGAGGCAGATACGCAGTATTTT.

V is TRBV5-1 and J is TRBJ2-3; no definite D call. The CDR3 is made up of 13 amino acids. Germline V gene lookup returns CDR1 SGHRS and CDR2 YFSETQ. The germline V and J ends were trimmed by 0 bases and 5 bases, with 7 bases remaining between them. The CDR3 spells CASSLELLDTQYF. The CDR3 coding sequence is TGCGCCAGCAGCTTGGAACTATTAGATACGCAGTATTTT. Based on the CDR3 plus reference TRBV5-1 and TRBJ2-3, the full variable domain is KAGVTQTPRYLIKTRGQQVTLSCSPISGHRSVSWYQQTPGQGLQFLFEYFSETQRNKGNFPGRFSGRQFSNSRSEMNVSTLELGDSALYLCASSLELLDTQYFGPGTRLTVL.

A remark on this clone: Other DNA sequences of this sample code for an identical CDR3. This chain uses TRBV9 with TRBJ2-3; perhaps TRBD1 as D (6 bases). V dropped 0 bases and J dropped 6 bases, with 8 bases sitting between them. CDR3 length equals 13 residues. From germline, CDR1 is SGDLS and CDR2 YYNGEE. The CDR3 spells CASSVATGDTQYF. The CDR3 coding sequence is TGTGCCAGCAGCGTAGCAACAGGGGATACGCAGTATTTT.

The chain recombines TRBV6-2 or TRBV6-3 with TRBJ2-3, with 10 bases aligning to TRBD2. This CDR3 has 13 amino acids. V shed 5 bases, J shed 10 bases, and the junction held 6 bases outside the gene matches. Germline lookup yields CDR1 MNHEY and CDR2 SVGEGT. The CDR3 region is CASSTSGKLPQYF. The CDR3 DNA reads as TGTGCCAGCAGTACTAGCGGGAAGCTACCGCAGTATTTT.

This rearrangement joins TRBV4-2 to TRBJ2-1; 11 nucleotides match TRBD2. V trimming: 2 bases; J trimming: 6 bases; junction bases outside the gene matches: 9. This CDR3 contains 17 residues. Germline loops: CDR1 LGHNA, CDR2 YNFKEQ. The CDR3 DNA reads TGTGCCAGCAGCCAATCAACCGGGACTAGCGGAAGCAATGAGCAGTTCTTC. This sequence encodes CASSQSTGTSGSNEQFF.